A selection of T cell receptor beta chains follows, all from one sample in a study of cytomegalovirus exposure and HLA in healthy donors. The assay was immunoSEQ multiplex PCR, and TCRdb's table has in-frame clones only and misses some. The table includes about 170,000 clones, around 75% detected once. The sample taken for sequencing was PBMCs. These receptors were taken from a male donor in good health and CMV-seronegative. Each CDR3 is given with its conserved first and last residue. The D gene is left open where the match is weak. Expanded clones get a size class; other rows say once, few or many, or leave the size out.

>NA|TRBV2|TRBD1|TRBJ1-3
TGTGCCAGCAGTAAATTGCCGGGACAGTCGAAAGGAAACACCATATATTTT
CASSKLPGQSKGNTIYF
>once|TRBV29-1|TRBD1|TRBJ2-3
TGCAGCGTTGAACCCGCTGTGGGACAGCACTTAGATACGCAGTATTTT
CSVEPAVGQHLDTQYF
>few|TRBV5-6|NA|TRBJ1-2
TGTGCCAGCAGCTTGCGGACACTTTACACCTTC
CASSLRTLYTF
>medium-sized|TRBV2|NA|TRBJ1-5
TGTGCCAGCAGTGACGAGGGAAATTCCAATCAGCCCCAGCATTTT
CASSDEGNSNQPQHF
>NA|TRBV5-6|NA|TRBJ1-4
TGTGCCAGCAGCCCGGGAGGGGATAATGAAAAACTGTTTTTT
CASSPGGDNEKLFF
>NA|TRBV29-1|NA|TRBJ1-1
TGCAGCGTCGCCGGATTCGGGGGCACTGAAGCTTTCTTT
CSVAGFGGTEAFF
>NA|TRBV6-1|TRBD2|TRBJ2-5
TGTGCCAGCAGTGACGCGGGGACTAGCGAAGAGACCCAGTACTTC
CASSDAGTSEETQYF
>NA|TRBV18|TRBD1|TRBJ1-6
TGTGCCAGCTCACCCAGACAGGGGGCAGATTCACCCCTCCACTTT
CASSPRQGADSPLHF
>NA|TRBV7-9|NA|TRBJ2-2
TGTGCCAGCAGCTCAGGAGGGGCCGGGGAGCTGTTTTTT
CASSSGGAGELFF
>NA|TRBV7-6|TRBD2|TRBJ2-2
TGTGCCAGCAGCAGAGGCGTCGGGGGGGTCCAGACCGGGGAGCTGTTTTTT
CASSRGVGGVQTGELFF
>NA|TRBV15|NA|TRBJ2-1
TGTGCCACCAGCAGAGGACTCCTAAATGAGCAGTTCTTC
CATSRGLLNEQFF
>NA|TRBV7-8|NA|TRBJ2-5
TGTGCCAGCAGCTCAGACGTCAGGGTTGCCCAAGAGACCCAGTACTTC
CASSSDVRVAQETQYF
>NA|TRBV19|TRBD1|TRBJ1-5
TGTGCCAGTAGTATACGGACAGGTAGCAATCAGCCCCAGCATTTT
CASSIRTGSNQPQHF
>once|TRBV7-9|TRBD1|TRBJ2-7
TGTGCCAGCAGCTTAGACGGGGACAGGGGGAAGGAGCAGTACTTC
CASSLDGDRGKEQYF
>NA|TRBV6-5|TRBD1|TRBJ1-5
TGTGCCAGCAAGTCAGGGGGACAAAATCAGCCCCAGCATTTT
CASKSGGQNQPQHF
>NA|TRBV7-8|NA|TRBJ1-1
TGTGCCAGCAGCTTAGGGTGGGGAGGGGACACTGAAGCTTTCTTT
CASSLGWGGDTEAFF